The text below deals with one TCR beta chain. Its antigen is unidentified. The protocol was immunoSEQ multiplex PCR, while the TCRdb copy is restricted to in-frame clones and leaves out a portion. The repertoire includes roughly 40,000 clones, 90% to 95% of them detected once, and roughly 0.87% sits in the top ten. Ipilimumab, 1 mg/kg, started 14 to 28 days after autologous transplant. Patients received nivolumab 3 mg/kg at weeks 1, 4, 7, 10, then fortnightly to week 26. These data belong to a study of ipilimumab plus nivolumab after autologous stem cell transplantation. As for the study in general: Typical patient got about 5 ipilimumab doses and roughly 8 nivolumab doses (median).

Study-wide findings and caveats: The authors say TCR, Treg and microbiome findings warrant further study.

This material consisted of PBMCs, taken in a trial of ipilimumab plus nivolumab as post-transplant consolidation. This TCR came from a male donor with multiple myeloma.

The CDR3 DNA follows: TGCAGCGTTGAAGGTCCGGGACCTTACAATGAGCAGTTCTTC. Translated, it gives CSVEGPGPYNEQFF. The rearrangement joins TRBV29-1 to TRBJ2-1, with D perhaps given as TRBD1 or TRBD2 (5 bases each). CDR1 SQVTM and CDR2 ANQGSEA come from the germline V gene. V lost 1 base, J lost 4 bases, and 11 bases lay in between. This CDR3 comprises 14 residues.